This TCR beta chain is drawn from a study of T-cell reconstitution after alpha-beta-depleted transplantation in children. The CDR3 extends over 14 amino acids. Germline lookup yields CDR1 DFQATT and CDR2 SNEGSKA (reference sequence). Trimming pared 4 bases from V and 0 bases from J, leaving 10 bases between. Preparation of the TCRbeta library was carried out with unique molecular identifiers. TCRdb passed the PCR reads through MiXCR, listing each CDR3 protein once. The sample includes 500,000 or so distinct CDR3 sequences, 30% to 35% of them seen just once. The receptor's source is a human donor who donated a stem cell graft to a child with aplastic anemia. The source was PBMCs from the stem cell graft donor, collected from the stem cell graft. The chain recombines TRBV20-1 with TRBJ2-1; TRBD2 is a possible D gene (5 bases). The CDR3 DNA reads TGCAGTGCTATAGCGTCCAGCTCCTACAATGAGCAGTTCTTC. The encoded protein is CSAIASSSYNEQFF.